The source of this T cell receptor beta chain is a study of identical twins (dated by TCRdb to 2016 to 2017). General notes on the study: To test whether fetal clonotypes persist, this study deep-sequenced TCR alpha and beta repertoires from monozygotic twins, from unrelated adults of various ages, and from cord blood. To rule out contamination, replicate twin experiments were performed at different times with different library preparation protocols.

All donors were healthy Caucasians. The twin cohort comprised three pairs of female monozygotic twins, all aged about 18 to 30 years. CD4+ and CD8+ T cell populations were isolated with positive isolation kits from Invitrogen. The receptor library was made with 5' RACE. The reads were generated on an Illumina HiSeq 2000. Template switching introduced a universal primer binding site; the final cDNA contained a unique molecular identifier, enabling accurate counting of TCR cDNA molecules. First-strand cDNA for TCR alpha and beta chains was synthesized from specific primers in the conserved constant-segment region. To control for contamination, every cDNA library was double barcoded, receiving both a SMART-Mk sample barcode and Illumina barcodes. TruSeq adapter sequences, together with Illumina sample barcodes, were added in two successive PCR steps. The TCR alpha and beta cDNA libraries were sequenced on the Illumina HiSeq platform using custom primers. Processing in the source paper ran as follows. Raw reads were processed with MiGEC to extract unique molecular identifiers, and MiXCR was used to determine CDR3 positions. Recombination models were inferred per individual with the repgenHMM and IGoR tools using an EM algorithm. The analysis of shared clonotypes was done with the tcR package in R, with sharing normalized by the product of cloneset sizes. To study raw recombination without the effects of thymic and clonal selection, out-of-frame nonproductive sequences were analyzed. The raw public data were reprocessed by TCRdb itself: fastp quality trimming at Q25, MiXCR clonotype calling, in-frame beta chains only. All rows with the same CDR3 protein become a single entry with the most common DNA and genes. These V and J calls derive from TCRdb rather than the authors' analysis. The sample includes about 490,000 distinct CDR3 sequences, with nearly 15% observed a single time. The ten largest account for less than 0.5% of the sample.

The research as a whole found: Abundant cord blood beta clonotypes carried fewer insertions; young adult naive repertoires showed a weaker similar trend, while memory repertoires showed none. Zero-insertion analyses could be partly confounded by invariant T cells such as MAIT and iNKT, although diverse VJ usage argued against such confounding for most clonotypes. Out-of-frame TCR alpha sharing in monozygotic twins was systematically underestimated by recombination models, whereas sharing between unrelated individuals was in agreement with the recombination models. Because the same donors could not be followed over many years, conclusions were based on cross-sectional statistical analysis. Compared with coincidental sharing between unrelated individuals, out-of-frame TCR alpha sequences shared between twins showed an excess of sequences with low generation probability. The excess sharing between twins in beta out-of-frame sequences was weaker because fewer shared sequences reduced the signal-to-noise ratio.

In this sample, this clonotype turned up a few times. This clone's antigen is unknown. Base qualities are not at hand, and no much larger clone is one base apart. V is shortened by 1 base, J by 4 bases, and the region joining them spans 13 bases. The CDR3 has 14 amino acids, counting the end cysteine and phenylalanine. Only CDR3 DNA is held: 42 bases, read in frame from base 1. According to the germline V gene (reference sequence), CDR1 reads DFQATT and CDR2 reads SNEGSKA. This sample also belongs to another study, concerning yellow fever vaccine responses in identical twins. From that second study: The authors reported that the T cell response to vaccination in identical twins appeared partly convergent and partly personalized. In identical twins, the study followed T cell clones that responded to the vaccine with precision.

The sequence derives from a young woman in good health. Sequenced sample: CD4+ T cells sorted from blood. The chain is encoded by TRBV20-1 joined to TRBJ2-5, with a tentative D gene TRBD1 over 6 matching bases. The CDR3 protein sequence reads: CSARGTRGPETQYF. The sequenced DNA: TGCAGTGCTAGAGGAACCAGGGGACCAGAGACCCAGTACTTC.